Following are 10 T cell receptor beta chains from one sample sequenced in a study of breast tumors, draining lymph nodes, adjacent tissues. A single record per CDR3 protein comes from TCRdb applying MiXCR to the multiplex PCR reads. The table shows roughly 70,000 distinct CDR3 sequences, with 40% to 55% occurring only once. Sequences were obtained from breast tumor tissue. These receptor sequences come from a female donor with breast cancer. Some clones in this sample may be carry-over from other donors' samples.

This clonotype came up many times. The chain has TRBV9 and TRBJ1-5, with D unclear. Germline CDR1 SGDLS, CDR2 YYNGEE. The CDR3 totals 11 residues. V was cut by 3 bases and J by 4 bases, with 2 bases left in between. The CDR3: CASSENQPQHF. The CDR3 DNA reads as TGTGCCAGCAGCGAAAATCAGCCCCAGCATTTT.

The genes are TRBV7-2 and TRBJ2-2; 8 positions match TRBD1. Germline assignment: CDR1 SGHTA and CDR2 FQGNSA. With V trimmed by 3 bases and J by 1 base, 4 bases remained unmatched. This CDR3 is 16 amino acids long. CDR3 sequence: CASSLETGVNTGELFF. The CDR3 region has the DNA TGTGCCAGCAGCTTGGAGACAGGGGTGAACACCGGGGAGCTGTTTTTT. The full variable domain, in which reference TRBV7-2 and TRBJ2-2 provide the parts outside the CDR3, is GAGVSQSPSNKVTEKGKDVELRCDPISGHTALYWYRQSLGQGLEFLIYFQGNSAPDKSGLPSDRFSAERTGGSVSTLTIQRTQQEDSAVYLCASSLETGVNTGELFFGEGSRLTVL.

The table lists this clonotype with a few counts. A much larger clone differs by one base, so this may be a read error. DNA for the CDR3: TGCAGTGCTAGAGAAAGACAGGGTTATGCCTACACCTTC. It translates to CSARERQGYAYTF. The chain joins TRBV20-1 to TRBJ1-2; 7 bases fit TRBD1. CDR1 DFQATT and CDR2 SNEGSKA come from the germline V gene (reference sequence). The CDR3 runs 13 residues.

This clonotype has just one count. In this CDR3 the conserved last residue, phenylalanine or tryptophan, is missing, so a read error is likely. This chain uses TRBV19 with TRBJ1-3, with D tentatively TRBD1 (6 bases). CDR1 is LNHDA, CDR2 SQIVND, per germline (reference sequence). The CDR3 extends over 18 amino acids. V dropped 3 bases and J dropped 2 bases, with 20 bases sitting between them. CDR3 residues: CASSIGGAGGRPGNTIYS. The CDR3 bases are TGTGCCAGTAGTATCGGGGGGGCCGGGGGACGTCCTGGAAACACCATATATTCT.

The chain couples TRBV10-3 to TRBJ2-3, with 15 bases aligning to TRBD2. CDR3 length: 15 residues. The junction had 1 base not matched to a gene; V was cut back by 5 bases and J by 4 bases. Germline V gives CDR1 ENHRY, CDR2 SYGVKD. CDR3 region: CAISRTSGGADTQYF. DNA for the CDR3: TGTGCCATCAGTCGGACTAGCGGGGGGGCAGATACGCAGTATTTT.

This clonotype was found many times. The genes are TRBV6-5 and TRBJ2-1; 11 positions agree with TRBD2. Germline V CDR1 and CDR2: MNHEY, SVGAGI. The CDR3 consists of 17 residues. Trimming removed 5 bases from V and 8 bases from J; junction bases left unmatched: 14. The DNA for the CDR3 is TGTGCCAGCAGTATTACACCGACTAGCGGGACTATGGATGAGCAGTTCTTC. It encodes CASSITPTSGTMDEQFF.

V gene TRBV29-1 combines with J gene TRBJ1-5; a weak D match, TRBD1 (6 bases). The CDR3 has 15 residues. Looked up from germline, CDR1 is SQVTM and CDR2 is ANQGSEA. Deletions cut 6 bases from V and 0 bases from J, with 15 bases between. The CDR3 nucleotides are TGCAGCGTCACGTGGGGGCCACATAGCAATCAGCCCCAGCATTTT. Amino acids: CSVTWGPHSNQPQHF.

V usage is TRBV5-6 and J usage is TRBJ1-2, with D possibly matching TRBD1 (5 bases). V was trimmed by 4 bases and J by 4 bases, leaving 17 bases between them. The CDR3 sequence is 15 residues long. The germline V gene has CDR1 SGHDT and CDR2 YYEEEE. As DNA, the CDR3 is TGTGCCAGCAGCGCATGGGAGGGACTTACCTATGGCTACACCTTC. Encoded protein: CASSAWEGLTYGYTF.

This clonotype was seen repeatedly, ten times or more. CDR3 coding DNA: TGTGCCAGCAGCTTAGTTCCATTCTTGAGCTCCTATAATTCACCCCTCCACTTT. It yields the protein CASSLVPFLSSYNSPLHF. The gene calls are TRBV7-9 and TRBJ1-6, with D unclear. Deletions cut 1 base from V and 0 bases from J, with 13 bases between. Germline CDR1 reads SEHNR; CDR2 reads FQNEAQ (reference sequence). This CDR3 has 18 residues.

The chain recombines TRBV5-1 with TRBJ1-2; perhaps TRBD1 as D (5 bases). The CDR3 consists of 15 residues. The V gene's germline CDR1 is SGHRS and CDR2 YFSETQ. V lost 0 bases to trimming and J lost 11 bases, with 20 bases between them. The CDR3 is CASSLARRGDPQYTF. In DNA form, the CDR3 reads TGCGCCAGCAGCTTGGCCAGGCGAGGGGACCCGCAGTACACCTTC.